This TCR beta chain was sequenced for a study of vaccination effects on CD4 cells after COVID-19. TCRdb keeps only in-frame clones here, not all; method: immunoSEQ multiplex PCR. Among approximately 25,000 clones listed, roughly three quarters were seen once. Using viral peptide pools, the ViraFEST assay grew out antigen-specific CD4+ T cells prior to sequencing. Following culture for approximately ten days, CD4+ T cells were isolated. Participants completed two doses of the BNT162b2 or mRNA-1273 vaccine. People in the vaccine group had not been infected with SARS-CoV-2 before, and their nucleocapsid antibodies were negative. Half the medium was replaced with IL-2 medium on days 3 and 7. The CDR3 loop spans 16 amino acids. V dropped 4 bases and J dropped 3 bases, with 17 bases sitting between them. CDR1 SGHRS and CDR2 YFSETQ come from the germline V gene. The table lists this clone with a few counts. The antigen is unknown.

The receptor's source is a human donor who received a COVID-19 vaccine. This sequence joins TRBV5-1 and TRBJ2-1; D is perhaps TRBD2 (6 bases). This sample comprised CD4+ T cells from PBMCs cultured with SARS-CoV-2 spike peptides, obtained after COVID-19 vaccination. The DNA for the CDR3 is TGCGCCAGCAGCATAGAAAGCGGGTGGGGCTACAATGAGCAGTTCTTC. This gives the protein CASSIESGWGYNEQFF.